A selection of T cell receptor beta chains follows, all from one sample in a study of T cell repertoires in cytomegalovirus infection. One entry per CDR3 protein results from TCRdb running MiXCR on the reads. Seen here are hundreds of thousands of distinct CDR3 sequences, approximately 40% observed once, and the top ten hold approximately 40%. Which antigens these TCRs recognize remains unknown. Source: cultured PBMCs, taken from culture after CMV antigen stimulation. These TCRs come from a human donor in good health (CMV status not recorded). Some clones in this sample may be carry-over from other donors' samples. Both conserved end residues are part of each CDR3. The D gene is left open where the match is weak. Where a row states a size, it is once, few, many or the class of an expanded clone; other rows omit it.

D gene,CDR3 length,V gene,J gene,clone size,CDR3 DNA,CDR3 protein
TRBD2,14,TRBV5-4,TRBJ2-5,.,TGTGCCAGCAGCTTGCCCACTAGCGGGGAGACCCAGTACTTC,CASSLPTSGETQYF
.,12,TRBV7-9,TRBJ2-1,few,TGTGCCAGCGGTCAACGGGGGCCTGGGCAGTTCTTC,CASGQRGPGQFF
.,13,TRBV6-2/TRBV6-3,TRBJ1-1,.,TGTGCCAGCAGCTCTAGAAACCTATTCGCGGCTTTCTTT,CASSSRNLFAAFF
.,12,TRBV6-2/TRBV6-3,TRBJ2-7,few,TGTGCCAGCAGTTACTTGCCCTACGAGCAGTACTTC,CASSYLPYEQYF
.,13,TRBV20-1,TRBJ1-4,.,TGCAGTGCTAGCCGGCAAGCTAATGAAAAACTGTTTTTT,CSASRQANEKLFF
.,14,TRBV7-2,TRBJ2-3,few,TGTGCCAGCAGCTGGGGCCAAAGCACAGATACGCAGTATTTT,CASSWGQSTDTQYF
.,13,TRBV7-2,TRBJ2-5,few,TGTGCCAGCAGCCCAGACAACGAAGAGACCCAGTACTTC,CASSPDNEETQYF
.,16,TRBV7-4,TRBJ2-1,.,TGTGCCAGCAGCTTATGGCGGGGAAGCTCCTACAATGAGCAGTTCTTC,CASSLWRGSSYNEQFF
TRBD1,15,TRBV9,TRBJ2-2,.,TGTGCCAGCAGCACCCGTACAGGGGGTCACGGGGAGCTGTTTTTT,CASSTRTGGHGELFF
.,14,TRBV7-2,TRBJ1-1,many,TGTGCCAGCAGCTCCGGTCAGCTGAACACTGAAGCTTTCTTT,CASSSGQLNTEAFF
.,12,TRBV2,TRBJ1-6,.,TGTGCCAGCAGAGAGCAGAATTCACCCCTCCACTTT,CASREQNSPLHF
.,16,TRBV20-1,TRBJ2-1,.,TGCAGTGCTAGAGACCTAAGCCGCCCTGAGGGAGGACAGCAGTTCTTC,CSARDLSRPEGGQQFF
.,14,TRBV7-2,TRBJ1-6,few,TGTGCCAGCAGTTTAATTGGCCTCGGCTCGCCCCTCCACTTT,CASSLIGLGSPLHF
TRBD1,15,TRBV5-1,TRBJ2-1,few,TGCGCCAGCAGCCCTCTCGGGACAGAATACAATGAGCAGTTCTTC,CASSPLGTEYNEQFF
.,15,TRBV7-6,TRBJ2-1,.,TGTGCCAGCAGCCCAACCGACTTGTCGGGCCCAGAGCAGTTCTTC,CASSPTDLSGPEQFF
.,12,TRBV7-6,TRBJ1-2,.,TGTGCCAGCAGCCCGTGGAGGGGGGGCTACACCTTC,CASSPWRGGYTF
.,15,TRBV7-2,TRBJ2-1,.,TGTGCCAGCAGCTTGCAGGACCCATATAACGATGAGCAGTTCTTC,CASSLQDPYNDEQFF
TRBD1,13,TRBV4-2,TRBJ2-7,.,TGTGCCAGCAGCCAATTCAGGGGGAGCGAGCAGTACTTC,CASSQFRGSEQYF
TRBD2,15,TRBV7-6,TRBJ2-7,few,TGTGCCAGCAGCCCGGGGGAGGGCAGCTCCTACGAGCAGTACTTC,CASSPGEGSSYEQYF
.,16,TRBV20-1,TRBJ2-1,.,TGCAGTGCTAGGCATTCGGGACGGGACACCTACAATGAGCAGTTCTTC,CSARHSGRDTYNEQFF
.,18,TRBV7-2,TRBJ1-6,.,TGTGCCAGCAGCGCCCTTTGGGGCTCCGACAGGAATAATTCACCCCTCCACTTT,CASSALWGSDRNNSPLHF
.,12,TRBV29-1,TRBJ2-5,.,TGCAGCGTTGCTTCCGGGGAAGAGACCCAGTACTTC,CSVASGEETQYF
.,14,TRBV11-1,TRBJ2-1,.,TGTGCCAGCAGCACCCAAAGACTAAGAAATGAGCAGTTCTTC,CASSTQRLRNEQFF
.,14,TRBV20-1,TRBJ2-1,.,TGCAGTGCTAGAGATAGGCGGGGACACAATGAGCAGTTCTTC,CSARDRRGHNEQFF
.,14,TRBV11-2,TRBJ2-3,.,TGTGCCAGCAGCCTCGGTGGAGGGGATGGTACGCAGTATTTT,CASSLGGGDGTQYF